In its sample, the clone carrying this TCR beta chain was seen once. The antigen is undetermined. The sample belongs to a study of regulatory T cells in long-lasting Graves disease. This CDR3 is 13 amino acids long. The germline V gene has CDR1 MDHEN and CDR2 SYDVKM. V was shortened by 6 bases and J by 0 bases, with 8 bases between the two germline ends. Time point noted: newly diagnosed GD, antithyroid drugs for less than 3 months. PBMC RNA was the source of the TCR library. Points from the study as a whole: Lower TCR diversity was seen in persistent Graves' patients than in newly diagnosed ones.

Both iRepertoire HTBI primers and Arm-PCR of CDR3 regions were used to build the TCR beta libraries. TCRdb re-derived calls from the multiplex PCR reads in MiXCR, one entry per CDR3 protein. The table shows under 400,000 distinct CDR3 sequences, with about a sixth occurring only once. This sample was also put to use in a study of T cells in Graves' hyperthyroidism and ophthalmopathy. That publication notes: The authors' 13 V-J model separated ophthalmopathy from stable hyperthyroidism. The model's output predicted ophthalmopathy at a median of around 7 months prior to onset.

V and J are TRBV28 and TRBJ1-2; D remains ambiguous. The specimen was peripheral blood mononuclear cells (PBMCs), collected at new diagnosis, from a patient treated with antithyroid drugs. The sequence derives from a man aged 40-49 years with Graves disease. The CDR3 region has the DNA TGTGCCAGCAGCCCGGTCCCTAACTATGGCTACACCTTC. Amino acid sequence: CASSPVPNYGYTF.